Shown below are 24 T cell receptor beta chains from a single sample sequenced in a study of Ad26.COV2.S vaccination and SARS-CoV-2 variants. Treatment: some 20 received Ad26.COV2.S at low or high dose, single or two shots; about 5 received placebo; per-sample allocation not given. Sample collection was performed on day 63 after the first vaccine or placebo injection. Data came from immunoSEQ multiplex PCR; TCRdb stores just in-frame clones and leaves some out. The table shows about 410,000 clones, with about nine tenths occurring only once. The sample was peripheral blood, taken in a trial of Ad26.COV2.S vaccine versus placebo. The receptors were sampled from a person between 18 and 65 years old who received the Ad26.COV2.S COVID-19 vaccine or a placebo.

As DNA, the CDR3 is TGTGCCAGTAGTCCACAGTCTTTCTCTGGAAACACCATATATTTT. It translates to CASSPQSFSGNTIYF. The rearrangement joins TRBV19 to TRBJ1-3, with unresolved D. This CDR3 region has 15 residues. The germline V gene encodes CDR1 LNHDA and CDR2 SQIVND (reference sequence). The V and J ends lost 5 bases and 0 bases respectively, with 11 bases between them. Looking up the rest from reference TRBV19 and TRBJ1-3 gives the full variable domain: DGGITQSPKYLFRKEGQNVTLSCEQNLNHDAMYWYRQDPGQGLRLIYYSQIVNDFQKGDIAEGYSVSREKKESFPLTVTSAQKNPTAFYLCASSPQSFSGNTIYFGEGSWLTVV.

The chain links TRBV19 to TRBJ1-2, with D unresolved. V gave up 7 bases and J gave up 3 bases, with 18 bases separating them. Germline V gene lookup returns CDR1 LNHDA and CDR2 SQIVND (reference sequence). The CDR3 has 15 residues. CDR3: CASTPGSRHYYGYTF. The CDR3 nucleotides are TGTGCCAGTACCCCCGGGTCTAGGCATTACTATGGCTACACCTTC.

V and J are TRBV7-6 and TRBJ2-7; D not resolved. Germline loops: CDR1 SGHVS, CDR2 FNYEAQ. This CDR3 spans 14 amino acids. V dropped 1 base and J dropped 6 bases, with 13 bases sitting between them. The chain's CDR3 is CASSLVSVGGEQYF. CDR3 DNA: TGTGCCAGCAGCTTAGTTTCCGTGGGTGGCGAGCAGTACTTC.

This clone came up once. This CDR3 is also generated by other DNA sequences in the sample. The rearrangement links TRBV10-3 to TRBJ1-4; 9 bases line up with TRBD1. The CDR3 spans 13 residues. From germline, CDR1 is ENHRY and CDR2 SYGVKD. With 6 bases clipped from V and 10 bases from J, the junction kept 6 bases outside the gene matches. In DNA form, the CDR3 reads TGTGCCATCAGCCGGGACAGGGAGGGAAAACTGTTTTTT. It specifies CAISRDREGKLFF.

The rearrangement uses TRBV30 and TRBJ1-3; perhaps TRBD1 as D (5 bases). This CDR3 contains 13 residues. Germline CDR1 GTSNPN, CDR2 SVGIG (reference sequence). V was cut by 3 bases and J by 0 bases, with 6 bases left in between. Written as DNA, the CDR3 is TGTGCCTGGAGCAGGGTCTCTGGAAACACCATATATTTT. It encodes CAWSRVSGNTIYF. The full variable domain, its missing parts supplied by reference TRBV30 and TRBJ1-3, is SQTIHQWPATLVQPVGSPLSLECTVEGTSNPNLYWYRQAAGRGLQLLFYSVGIGQISSEVPQNLSASRPQDRQFILSSKKLLLSDSGFYLCAWSRVSGNTIYFGEGSWLTVV.

The CDR3 DNA reads as TGCAGCGTTGGTGTCAAGACCATCACAGATACGCAGTATTTT. It specifies CSVGVKTITDTQYF. The chain employs TRBV29-1 and TRBJ2-3; D uncertain. CDR1 is SQVTM and CDR2 is ANQGSEA in the germline V gene. Deletions cut 4 bases from V and 2 bases from J, with 13 bases between. The CDR3 runs 14 residues.

This chain uses TRBV13 with TRBJ2-2; D gene ambiguous. The CDR3 runs 14 residues. The V end lost 2 bases, the J end lost 0 bases, and 4 bases lay between the germline ends. From germline, CDR1 is PRHDT and CDR2 FYEKMQ (reference sequence). Written as DNA, the CDR3 is TGTGCCAGCAGCTTAAACACGAACACCGGGGAGCTGTTTTTT. This sequence encodes CASSLNTNTGELFF.

The chain uses TRBV3-1 (or the pseudogene TRBV3-2) and TRBJ2-4; TRBD2 aligns across 7 bases. Per the germline V gene, CDR1 is LGHDT and CDR2 is YNNKEL (reference sequence). J gave up 3 bases and V 0 bases, and 14 bases lay outside the gene matches. The CDR3 has 19 residues. The CDR3 here is CASSQEGVGPGRGKNIQYF. CDR3 nucleotide sequence: TGTGCCAGCAGCCAAGAAGGAGTGGGGCCGGGGAGGGGCAAAAACATTCAGTACTTC.

V and J are TRBV10-3 and TRBJ2-7; TRBD2 agrees at 11 bases. Germline trimming cut 3 bases from V and 2 bases from J; bases unmatched to any gene: 3. Germline CDR1 reads ENHRY; CDR2 reads SYGVKD. This CDR3 has 15 residues. CDR3 loop: CAISDPSGRTYEQYF. CDR3 coding DNA: TGTGCCATCAGTGATCCTAGCGGGAGGACCTACGAGCAGTACTTC.

The chain recombines TRBV3-1 (or the pseudogene TRBV3-2) with TRBJ2-1; D is uncertain. Trimming shortened V by 0 bases and J by 8 bases, and 8 bases separated the two germline ends. The CDR3 spans 13 residues. CDR1 and CDR2 (germline): LGHDT, YNNKEL (reference sequence). In DNA form, the CDR3 reads TGTGCCAGCAGCCAAGATCATCGGGATGAGCAGTTCTTC. Translation gives CASSQDHRDEQFF.

The J gene is TRBJ1-5, the V gene TRBV29-1, with 7 bases fitting TRBD1. Germline-derived CDR1 and CDR2 are SQVTM and ANQGSEA. The V segment lost 4 bases and the J segment 7 bases; nucleotides outside the gene matches: 7. The CDR3 loop spans 13 amino acids. CDR3 residues: CSVAGTAKQPQHF. The CDR3 nucleotides read TGCAGCGTTGCGGGGACAGCTAAACAGCCCCAGCATTTT.

For this clone: The junction differs from germline at one of its ends, possibly a read error. The V and J genes are TRBV7-7 and TRBJ2-1; TRBD2 agrees at 10 bases. Looked up from germline, CDR1 is SSHAT and CDR2 is FNYEAQ (reference sequence). The CDR3 has 15 residues. The CDR3 spells CASSPGTSADNEQFF. CDR3 nucleotides: TGTGCTAGCAGCCCGGGGACTAGCGCGGACAATGAGCAGTTCTTC.

The J gene is TRBJ2-3, the V gene TRBV3-1 (or the pseudogene TRBV3-2); D is unresolved. The length of the CDR3 is 14 residues. V lost 5 bases and J 1 base, leaving 10 bases between the germline ends. Germline values: CDR1 LGHDT, CDR2 YNNKEL (reference sequence). The CDR3 reads CASSEGMGTDTQYF. CDR3 nucleotides: TGTGCCAGCAGCGAAGGGATGGGCACAGATACGCAGTATTTT.

The gene calls are TRBV7-6 and TRBJ2-7, with 11 bases that match TRBD2. The germline gives CDR1 SGHVS, CDR2 FNYEAQ. V was clipped by 7 bases and J by 1 base; unmatched bases: 12. The CDR3 consists of 17 residues. The CDR3, as DNA: TGTGCCAGCACCAGGGGTAGCGGGAGGGTGCCGTCCTACGAGCAGTACTTC. Encoded protein: CASTRGSGRVPSYEQYF.

V usage is TRBV5-1 and J usage is TRBJ1-2, with D perhaps TRBD1 (5 bases). Trimming took 0 bases from V and 8 from J, leaving 20 bases between them. This CDR3 is 16 amino acids long. CDR1 and CDR2 (germline): SGHRS, YFSETQ. The CDR3 loop reads CASSLVGGPLSSGYTF. CDR3 bases: TGCGCCAGCAGCTTGGTGGGGGGACCTTTGTCGAGCGGCTACACCTTC. Combining the CDR3 with reference TRBV5-1 and TRBJ1-2 gives the whole variable domain KAGVTQTPRYLIKTRGQQVTLSCSPISGHRSVSWYQQTPGQGLQFLFEYFSETQRNKGNFPGRFSGRQFSNSRSEMNVSTLELGDSALYLCASSLVGGPLSSGYTFGSGTRLTVV.

V is TRBV5-1 and J is TRBJ2-2, with 9 bases lining up with TRBD2. J was trimmed by 0 bases and V by 0 bases; bases with no gene match: 6. The CDR3 is 18 amino acids. Germline V gene sequence: CDR1 SGHRS, CDR2 YFSETQ. The CDR3 DNA sequence: TGCGCCAGCAGCTTGGCTTTGGCGGGAGGGCCGAACACCGGGGAGCTGTTTTTT. Its protein is CASSLALAGGPNTGELFF. The variable domain in full, with the rest retrieved from reference TRBV5-1 and TRBJ2-2, is KAGVTQTPRYLIKTRGQQVTLSCSPISGHRSVSWYQQTPGQGLQFLFEYFSETQRNKGNFPGRFSGRQFSNSRSEMNVSTLELGDSALYLCASSLALAGGPNTGELFFGEGSRLTVL.

J is TRBJ2-1 and V is TRBV7-8; TRBD2 agrees at 11 bases. Unmatched junction bases numbered 6, after V lost 1 base and J lost 7 bases. CDR1 SGHVS and CDR2 FQNEAQ come from the germline V gene. This CDR3 has 16 residues. The CDR3 DNA sequence: TGTGCCAGCAGCTTAGTCCTAGCGGGAGGTGCAAATGAGCAGTTCTTC. This codes for CASSLVLAGGANEQFF. Complete variable domain (other parts from reference TRBV7-8 and TRBJ2-1): GAGVSQSPRYKVAKRGQDVALRCDPISGHVSLFWYQQALGQGPEFLTYFQNEAQLDKSGLPSDRFFAERPEGSVSTLKIQRTQQEDSAVYLCASSLVLAGGANEQFFGPGTRLTVL.

The V gene is TRBV7-3, the J gene TRBJ2-3; perhaps D is TRBD1 or TRBD2 (5 bases each). This CDR3 has 16 residues. Looked up from germline, CDR1 is SGHTA and CDR2 is FQGTGA. V lost 2 bases and J lost 4, with 16 bases in between. The CDR3 reads CASSLGLRGFADTQYF. The CDR3 bases are TGTGCCAGCAGCTTAGGGCTGAGGGGATTTGCAGATACGCAGTATTTT. The full variable domain, rest sourced from reference TRBV7-3 and TRBJ2-3, is GAGVSQTPSNKVTEKGKYVELRCDPISGHTALYWYRQSLGQGPEFLIYFQGTGAADDSGLPNDRFFAVRPEGSVSTLKIQRTERGDSAVYLCASSLGLRGFADTQYFGPGTRLTVL.

This chain connects TRBV6-5 to TRBJ2-2; 11 nucleotides agree with TRBD2. V was clipped by 6 bases and J by 7 bases; unmatched bases: 1. The length of the CDR3 is 13 residues. Germline CDR1 is MNHEY and CDR2 is SVGAGI. The CDR3 DNA reads as TGTGCCAGCAGAACTAGCGGGGGCGGGGAGCTGTTTTTT. Residues: CASRTSGGGELFF.

This clone was detected once. This chain joins TRBV18 and TRBJ1-2; D is perhaps TRBD1 (6 bases). The germline CDR1 and CDR2 sequences are KGHSH and LQKENI. The CDR3 totals 15 residues. The V end was cut by 2 bases, the J end by 8 bases, with 18 bases between. In DNA form, the CDR3 reads TGTGCCAGCTCACCAGCAGGGGACCTTTGGGGCGGCTACACCTTC. This codes for CASSPAGDLWGGYTF.

This sequence joins TRBV6-2 or TRBV6-3 and TRBJ1-2; 9 nucleotides align to TRBD1. This CDR3 contains 15 residues. Germline trimming cut 0 bases from V and 8 bases from J; bases unmatched to any gene: 7. Looked up from germline, CDR1 is MNHEY and CDR2 is SVGEGT. The CDR3 reads CASSYSGQGRYGYTF. The CDR3 bases are TGTGCCAGCAGTTACTCTGGACAGGGGCGATACGGCTACACCTTC.

The chain recombines TRBV7-3 with TRBJ2-6; TRBD1 might be the D (6 bases). The CDR3 is made up of 17 amino acids. V was cut by 2 bases and J by 1 base, with 12 bases left in between. Germline CDR1 is SGHTA and CDR2 is FQGTGA. The CDR3 DNA is TGTGCCAGCAGCTTACAGGGGCGGATATCTGGGGCCAACGTCCTGACTTTC. Its protein product is CASSLQGRISGANVLTF.

This chain uses TRBV5-1 with TRBJ2-1; 8 bases fit TRBD1. The CDR3 is 15 amino acids. CDR1 is SGHRS and CDR2 is YFSETQ in the germline V gene. The J segment lost 3 bases and the V segment lost 3 bases, leaving 5 bases of the junction unmatched. Here the CDR3 DNA reads TGCGCCAGCAGCTCCCAGGGGGCCGGCTACAATGAGCAGTTCTTC. Amino acid sequence: CASSSQGAGYNEQFF.

The genes are TRBV5-5 and TRBJ2-7; D perhaps matches TRBD1 (6 bases). The CDR3 is 14 amino acids. Germline CDR1 SGHKS, CDR2 YYEKEE (reference sequence). V shed 4 bases and J shed 6 bases, with 17 bases lying between them. The CDR3 coding sequence is TGTGCCAGCAGCGTCAACAGGGAAGGGGCCGAGCAGTACTTC. This encodes CASSVNREGAEQYF.